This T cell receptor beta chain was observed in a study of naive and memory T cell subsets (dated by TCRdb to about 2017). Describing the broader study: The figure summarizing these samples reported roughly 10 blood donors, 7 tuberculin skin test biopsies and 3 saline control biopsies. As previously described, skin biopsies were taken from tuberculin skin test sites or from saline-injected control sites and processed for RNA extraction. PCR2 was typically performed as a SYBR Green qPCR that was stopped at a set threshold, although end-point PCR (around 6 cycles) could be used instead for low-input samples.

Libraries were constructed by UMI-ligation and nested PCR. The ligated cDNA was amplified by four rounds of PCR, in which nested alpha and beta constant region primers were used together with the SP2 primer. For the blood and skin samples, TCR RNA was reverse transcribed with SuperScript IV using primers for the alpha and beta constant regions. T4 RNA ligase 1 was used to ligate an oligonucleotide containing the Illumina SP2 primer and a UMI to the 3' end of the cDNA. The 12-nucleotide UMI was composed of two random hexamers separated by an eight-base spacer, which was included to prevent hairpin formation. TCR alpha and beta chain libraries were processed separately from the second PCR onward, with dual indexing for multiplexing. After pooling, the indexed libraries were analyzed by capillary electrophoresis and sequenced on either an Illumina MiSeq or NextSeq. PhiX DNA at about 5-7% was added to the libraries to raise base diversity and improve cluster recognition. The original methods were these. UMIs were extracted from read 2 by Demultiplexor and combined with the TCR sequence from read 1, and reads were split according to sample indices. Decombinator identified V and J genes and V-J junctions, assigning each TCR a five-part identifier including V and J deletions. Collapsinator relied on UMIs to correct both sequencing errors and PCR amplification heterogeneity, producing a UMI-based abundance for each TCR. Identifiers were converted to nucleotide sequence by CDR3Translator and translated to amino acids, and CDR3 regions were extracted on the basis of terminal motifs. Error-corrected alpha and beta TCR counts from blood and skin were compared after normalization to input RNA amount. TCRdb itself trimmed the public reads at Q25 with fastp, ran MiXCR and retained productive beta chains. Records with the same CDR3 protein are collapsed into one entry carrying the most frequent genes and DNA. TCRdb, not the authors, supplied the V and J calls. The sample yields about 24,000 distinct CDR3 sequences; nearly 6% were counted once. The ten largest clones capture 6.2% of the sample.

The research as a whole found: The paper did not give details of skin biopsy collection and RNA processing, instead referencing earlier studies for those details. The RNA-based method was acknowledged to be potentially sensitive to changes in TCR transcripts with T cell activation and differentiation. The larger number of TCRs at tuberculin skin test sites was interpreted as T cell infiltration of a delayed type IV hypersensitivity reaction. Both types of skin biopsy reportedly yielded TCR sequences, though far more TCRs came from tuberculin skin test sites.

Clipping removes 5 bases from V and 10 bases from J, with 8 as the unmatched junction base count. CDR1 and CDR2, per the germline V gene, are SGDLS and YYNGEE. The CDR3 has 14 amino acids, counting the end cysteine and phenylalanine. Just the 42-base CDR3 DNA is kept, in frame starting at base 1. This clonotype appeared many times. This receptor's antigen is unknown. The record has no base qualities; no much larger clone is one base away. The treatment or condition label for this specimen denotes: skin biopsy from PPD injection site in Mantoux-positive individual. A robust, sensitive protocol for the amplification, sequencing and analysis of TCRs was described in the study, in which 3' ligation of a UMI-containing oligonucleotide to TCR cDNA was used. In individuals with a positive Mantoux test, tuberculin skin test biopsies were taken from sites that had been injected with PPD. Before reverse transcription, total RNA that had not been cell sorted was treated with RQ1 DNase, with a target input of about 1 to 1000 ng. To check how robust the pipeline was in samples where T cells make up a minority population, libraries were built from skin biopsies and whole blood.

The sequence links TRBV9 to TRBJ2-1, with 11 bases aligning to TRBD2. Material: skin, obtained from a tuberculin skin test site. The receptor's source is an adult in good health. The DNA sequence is TGTGCCAGCAGTTTAGCGGGAGGGCCGTGGGAGCAGTTCTTC. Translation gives CASSLAGGPWEQFF.